This T cell receptor beta chain was observed in a study of early T cells in non-severe SARS-CoV-2 infection. This clonotype was picked up many times. TCRdb used MiXCR to reprocess the 5' RACE reads, holding one entry per CDR3 protein. The repertoire holds about 84,000 distinct CDR3 sequences, with about 12% as singletons. This CDR3 is 13 amino acids long. CDR1 and CDR2 from the germline V gene are SGHDN and FVKESK. The J segment lost 6 bases and the V segment lost 0 bases, leaving 2 bases of the junction unmatched. The sequenced material came from whole blood. V is TRBV14 and J is TRBJ2-7; TRBD2 matches at 7 bases. The clonotype was recovered from an adult who was a healthcare worker with PCR-confirmed SARS-CoV-2 infection or an uninfected control (not recorded which). The DNA for the CDR3 is TGTGCCAGCAGCCAAGAGACGGGGGGCGAGCAGTACTTC. This sequence encodes CASSQETGGEQYF.